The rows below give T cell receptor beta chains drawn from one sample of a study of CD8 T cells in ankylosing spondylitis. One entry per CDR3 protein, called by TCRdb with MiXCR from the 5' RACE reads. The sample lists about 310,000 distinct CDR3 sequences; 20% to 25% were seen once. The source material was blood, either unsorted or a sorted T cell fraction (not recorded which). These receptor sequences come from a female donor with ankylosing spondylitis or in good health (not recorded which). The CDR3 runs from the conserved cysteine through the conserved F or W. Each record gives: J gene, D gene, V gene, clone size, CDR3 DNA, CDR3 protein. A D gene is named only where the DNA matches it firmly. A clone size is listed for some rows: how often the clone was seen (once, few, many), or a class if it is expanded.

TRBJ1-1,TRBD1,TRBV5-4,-,TGTGCCAGCAGCTTGGGGGGGGGACAGGGGGCCACTGAAGCTTTCTTT,CASSLGGGQGATEAFF
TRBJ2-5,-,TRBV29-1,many,TGCAGCGTTGAAGAGCGGGGCGGTAAGACCCAGTACTTC,CSVEERGGKTQYF
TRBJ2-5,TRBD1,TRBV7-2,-,TGTGCCAGCAGCACACAGGGGGCGCGGGAGACCCAGTACTTC,CASSTQGARETQYF
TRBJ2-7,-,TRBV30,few,TGTGCCTGGACCGTAGGGGGACAAACGTACTACGAGCAGTACTTC,CAWTVGGQTYYEQYF
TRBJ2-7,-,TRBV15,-,TGTGCCACCGGGAGAGGTTGGGAGCAGTACTTC,CATGRGWEQYF
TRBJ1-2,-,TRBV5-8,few,TGTGCCACCCACATCGGGGCGACCCGGATAAATGGCTACACCTTC,CATHIGATRINGYTF
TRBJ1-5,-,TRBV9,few,TGTGCCAGCAGCGTGGGGACGGCGAACAATCAGCCCCAGCATTTT,CASSVGTANNQPQHF
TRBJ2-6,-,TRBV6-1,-,TGTGCCAGCAGTGAGTGGGTGGTATCTGGGGCCAACGTCCTGACTTTC,CASSEWVVSGANVLTF
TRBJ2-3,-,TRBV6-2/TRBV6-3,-,TGTGCCAGCAGTTATAGCATGTATACGCAGTATTTT,CASSYSMYTQYF
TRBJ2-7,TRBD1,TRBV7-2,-,TGTGCCAGCAGCAAATCCGGGACAGGGCTCTCCTACGAGCAGTACTTC,CASSKSGTGLSYEQYF
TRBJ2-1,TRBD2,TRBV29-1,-,TGCAGCGCCAGCGGGAGGGGGGGCAATGAGCAGTCCTTC,CSASGRGGNEQSF
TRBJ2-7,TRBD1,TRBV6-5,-,TGTGCCAGCAGTTACGGCGACAGGGGGAAAGGCTACGAGCAGTACTTC,CASSYGDRGKGYEQYF
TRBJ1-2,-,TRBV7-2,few,TGTGCCAGCAGCCCCCGATCTTCCCATGGCTACACCTTC,CASSPRSSHGYTF
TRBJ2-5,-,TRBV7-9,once,TGTGCCAGCAGCCCCGACGTGACCATACTCGAGGGGACCCAGTACTTC,CASSPDVTILEGTQYF
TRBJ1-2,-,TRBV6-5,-,TGTGCCAGCAGTTACGAGGGGGGCCAGCGAGGGGCCGGCTACACCTTC,CASSYEGGQRGAGYTF
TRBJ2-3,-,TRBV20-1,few,TGCAGTGCTAGTGATACAGTGGGTACGCAGTATTTT,CSASDTVGTQYF
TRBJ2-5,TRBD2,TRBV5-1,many,TGCGCCAGCAGCGAAGGGACTAGCGGGAGAGAGACCCAGTACTTC,CASSEGTSGRETQYF